What follows are 26 T cell receptor beta chains derived from one specimen sequenced in a study of glioma-infiltrating T cells. Amplification of TCR alpha and beta CDR3 regions from RNA used iRepertoire nested multiplex PCR. TCRdb used MiXCR to reprocess the multiplex PCR reads, holding one entry per CDR3 protein. The sample holds roughly 100,000 distinct CDR3 sequences, approximately 28% seen once. The sequenced material came from glioma tissue, nonneoplastic brain tissue, or PBMCs (not recorded which). The receptors shown here come from a human donor with low-grade glioma or glioblastoma, undergoing nonglioma brain surgery, or in good health (not recorded which).

With respect to this clonotype: This clone may be a read error of a much larger clone one base away. V is TRBV6-1 and J is TRBJ2-3; the D gene is possibly TRBD2 (5 bases). Germline values: CDR1 MNHNS, CDR2 SASEGT. Trimming left V 5 bases short and J 2 bases short, with 11 bases between. The length of the CDR3 is 14 residues. CDR3 region: CASSKDGDTDTQYF. The CDR3, as DNA: TGTGCCAGCAGTAAGGACGGGGACACAGATACGCAGTATTTT.

This clonotype was seen ten or more times. The V and J genes are TRBV7-6 and TRBJ2-3; D unresolved. CDR3 length: 13 residues. The germline V gene encodes CDR1 SGHVS and CDR2 FNYEAQ. The V gene lost 2 bases and the J gene lost 12 bases, with 15 bases spanning the gap. This chain's CDR3 is CASSLTKQRDQYF. The DNA of the CDR3 is TGTGCCAGCAGCTTAACCAAGCAAAGAGATCAGTATTTT.

Many counts were recorded for this clonotype. The chain recombines TRBV27 with TRBJ1-1; unclear D gene. V gave up 0 bases and J gave up 2 bases, with 10 bases separating them. Germline CDR1 and CDR2: MNHEY and SMNVEV (reference sequence). CDR3 size: 15 residues. As DNA, the CDR3 is TGTGCCAGCAGTTTATCGATTGGGAGCAACACTGAAGCTTTCTTT. Protein sequence: CASSLSIGSNTEAFF.

The rearrangement joins TRBV7-2 to TRBJ2-3, with TRBD2 matching over 9 bases. CDR1 and CDR2 (germline): SGHTA, FQGNSA. CDR3 length: 15 residues. Trimming at V came to 2 bases and at J to 4 bases, leaving 4 bases not matched to a gene. The CDR3 sequence is CASSLLAGLSDTQYF. The DNA for the CDR3 is TGTGCCAGCAGCTTACTAGCGGGGCTTTCAGATACGCAGTATTTT. The variable domain in full, completed from reference TRBV7-2 and TRBJ2-3, reads GAGVSQSPSNKVTEKGKDVELRCDPISGHTALYWYRQSLGQGLEFLIYFQGNSAPDKSGLPSDRFSAERTGGSVSTLTIQRTQQEDSAVYLCASSLLAGLSDTQYFGPGTRLTVL.

This clonotype has at least ten counts. The chain carries TRBV3-1 and TRBJ2-1; no clear D gene. Germline V gene sequence: CDR1 LGHDT, CDR2 YNNKEL (reference sequence). The CDR3 has 14 amino acids. V lost 0 bases to trimming and J lost 6 bases, with 9 bases between them. The DNA of the CDR3 is TGTGCCAGCAGCCAAGAAATCGTCCGCAATGAGCAGTTCTTC. Translating gives CASSQEIVRNEQFF.

CDR3 amino acids: CASSDDGKTEAFF. In DNA form, the CDR3 reads TGTGCCAGCAGTGATGACGGGAAGACTGAAGCTTTCTTT. The chain combines TRBV12-3 or TRBV12-4 with TRBJ1-1; D is ambiguous. The length of the CDR3 is 13 residues. V was cut by 5 bases and J by 5 bases, with 12 bases left in between.

About this clonotype itself: A much bigger clone sits one base away, suggesting this may be a read error. The rearrangement uses TRBV2 and TRBJ2-5; D unresolved. V lost 6 bases and J lost 4, with 12 bases in between. Per the germline V gene, CDR1 is SNHLY and CDR2 is FYNNEI. The CDR3 is made up of 13 amino acids. As DNA, the CDR3 is TGTGCCAGCAGGAAGGAAATACCAGAGACCCAGTACTTC. Translation gives CASRKEIPETQYF.

This clonotype has more than one count but fewer than ten. The rearrangement joins TRBV4-3 to TRBJ1-4, with D perhaps TRBD1 (5 bases). The CDR3 is 15 amino acids. The V gene's germline CDR1 is LGHNA and CDR2 YSLEER. V was clipped by 2 bases and J by 7 bases, with 14 bases between them. The CDR3 sequence: CASSQLGQGREKLFF. The CDR3 DNA is TGCGCCAGCAGCCAATTAGGGCAGGGCCGTGAAAAACTGTTTTTT.

This clonotype has at least ten counts. The chain is built from TRBV6-2 or TRBV6-3 and TRBJ1-1, with D hard to call. The V and J ends lost 2 bases and 7 bases respectively, with 14 bases between them. Germline CDR1 and CDR2: MNHEY and SVGEGT. This CDR3 region has 14 residues. CDR3 coding DNA: TGTGCCAGCAGTTACGTTACAGATCACAGTGAAGCTTTCTTT. Its translation: CASSYVTDHSEAFF.

This clonotype was detected many times. The chain employs TRBV28 and TRBJ1-1; D possibly corresponds to TRBD1 (6 bases). CDR3 length: 14 residues. Germline V gene sequence: CDR1 MDHEN, CDR2 SYDVKM. Trimming took off 6 bases at V and 5 bases at J, with 16 bases between the two ends. The CDR3 loop is CASRTPGGQTEAFF. CDR3 DNA: TGTGCCAGCAGAACTCCGGGGGGGCAAACTGAAGCTTTCTTT. Looking up the rest from reference TRBV28 and TRBJ1-1 gives the full variable domain: DVKVTQSSRYLVKRTGEKVFLECVQDMDHENMFWYRQDPGLGLRLIYFSYDVKMKEKGDIPEGYSVSREKKERFSLILESASTNQTSMYLCASRTPGGQTEAFFGQGTRLTVV.

Many counts were recorded for this clonotype. The chain links TRBV7-9 to TRBJ2-7; TRBD1 matches at 7 bases. There are 14 residues in the CDR3. V was clipped by 5 bases and J by 4 bases; unmatched bases: 8. Germline values: CDR1 SEHNR, CDR2 FQNEAQ (reference sequence). CDR3 loop: CASSPEQGWYEQYF. In DNA form, the CDR3 reads TGTGCCAGCAGCCCAGAACAGGGGTGGTACGAGCAGTACTTC.

The genes are TRBV7-9 and TRBJ1-5; 8 bases align to TRBD1. The germline CDR1 and CDR2 sequences are SEHNR and FQNEAQ (reference sequence). The V gene end was trimmed by 6 bases and the J gene end by 2 bases; junction bases not matched to a gene: 9. This CDR3 is 16 amino acids long. The CDR3 loop reads CASSNQGAVGNQPQHF. The CDR3 DNA sequence: TGTGCCAGCAGTAACCAGGGGGCGGTGGGCAATCAGCCCCAGCATTTT.

This clonotype was seen repeatedly, ten times or more. CDR3 protein: CASCSGAANSETQYF. CDR3 bases: TGTGCCTCATGTAGCGGGGCGGCTAATTCGGAGACCCAGTACTTC. The chain combines TRBV28 with TRBJ2-5, with TRBD2 matching 8 bases. This CDR3 contains 15 residues. Trimming cost V 11 bases and J 5 bases; bases outside gene matches: 16. Germline assignment: CDR1 MDHEN and CDR2 SYDVKM.

There are many counts of this clonotype. This chain uses TRBV7-9 with TRBJ1-1, with D possibly matching TRBD1 (5 bases). Germline-derived CDR1 and CDR2 are SEHNR and FQNEAQ (reference sequence). The CDR3 consists of 14 residues. V was cut by 3 bases and J by 1 base, with 9 bases left in between. CDR3 loop: CASSFGTSNTEAFF. The CDR3 bases are TGTGCCAGCAGCTTTGGGACTTCGAACACTGAAGCTTTCTTT.

This clonotype was picked up many times. This rearrangement joins TRBV12-3 or TRBV12-4 to TRBJ1-2; D unresolved. This CDR3 is built from 11 residues. V was pared by 8 bases and J by 8 bases, with 12 bases between. CDR3 region: CASATTRGYTF. The CDR3 coding sequence is TGTGCCAGCGCGACTACTAGAGGCTACACCTTC.

This clonotype was recorded at least ten times. J is TRBJ2-1 and V is TRBV3-1; no clear D. This CDR3 region has 12 residues. Trimming pared 0 bases from V and 8 bases from J, leaving 5 bases between. Germline loops: CDR1 LGHDT, CDR2 YNNKEL (reference sequence). CDR3 nucleotides: TGTGCCAGCAGCCAAGATCGCCATGAGCAGTTCTTC. Translating it yields CASSQDRHEQFF.

The chain joins TRBV29-1 to TRBJ2-1, with no clear D. Germline values: CDR1 SQVTM, CDR2 ANQGSEA. This CDR3 spans 12 amino acids. Trimming shortened V by 5 bases and J by 7 bases, and 12 bases separated the two germline ends. The CDR3 sequence: CSVIRPSNEQFF. CDR3 in DNA: TGCAGCGTTATAAGGCCCTCGAATGAGCAGTTCTTC.

About this clonotype: A much larger clone sits a single nucleotide away, making a read error possible. Without the conserved terminal phenylalanine or tryptophan, this CDR3 likely stems from a read error. V and J are TRBV20-1 and TRBJ2-1; the D gene is possibly TRBD2 (6 bases). In germline, CDR1 is DFQATT, CDR2 SNEGSKA (reference sequence). The V end was cut by 3 bases, the J end by 7 bases, with 13 bases between. This CDR3 region has 13 residues. DNA of the CDR3: TGCAGTGCTAGGGCACCGGGGAGGAATGAGCAGTTCTGC. Translated, it gives CSARAPGRNEQFC.

This clonotype was observed many times. The rearrangement links TRBV10-3 to TRBJ1-6; 7 nucleotides align to TRBD1. The CDR3 length is 13 residues. V trimming: 10 bases; J trimming: 7 bases; junction bases outside the gene matches: 7. In germline, CDR1 is ENHRY, CDR2 SYGVKD. Written as DNA, the CDR3 is TGTGCCAACAGACAGGGTCAAAATTCACCCCTCCACTTT. It yields the protein CANRQGQNSPLHF.

The V and J genes are TRBV30 and TRBJ1-2; 7 bases match TRBD1. The CDR3 totals 12 residues. Germline CDR1 is GTSNPN and CDR2 is SVGIG (reference sequence). The trim removed 4 bases at V and 2 bases at J, leaving 1 base unmatched. The CDR3 sequence: CAWTGGNYGYTF. The CDR3 DNA sequence: TGTGCCTGGACAGGGGGGAACTATGGCTACACCTTC.

The V call is TRBV5-4, the J call TRBJ2-5; a weak D match, TRBD1 (6 bases). The CDR3 loop spans 17 amino acids. The germline gives CDR1 SGHNT, CDR2 YYREEE (reference sequence). V dropped 3 bases and J dropped 0 bases, with 18 bases sitting between them. CDR3 nucleotides: TGTGCCAGCAGCTATGAGGGGGTCGGGGCATACCAAGAGACCCAGTACTTC. It is translated as CASSYEGVGAYQETQYF.

For this clonotype: The conserved phenylalanine or tryptophan is not found at the CDR3 terminus, so this likely reflects a read error. V and J are TRBV28 and TRBJ2-7, with D uncertain. Germline lookup yields CDR1 MDHEN and CDR2 SYDVKM. V lost 3 bases, J lost 1 base, and 4 bases lay in between. This CDR3 has 12 amino acids. CDR3 region: CASSFPSYEQYL. In DNA form, the CDR3 reads TGTGCCAGCAGTTTTCCGTCCTACGAGCAGTACCTC.

This clonotype was detected many times. This chain links TRBV2 with TRBJ2-1, with D possibly TRBD1 on 6 matching bases. The V end was cut by 5 bases, the J end by 5 bases, with 13 bases between. Per the germline V gene, CDR1 is SNHLY and CDR2 is FYNNEI. The CDR3 covers 14 residues. The CDR3 spells CASSTQGQNNEQFF. The CDR3, as DNA: TGTGCCAGCAGTACCCAGGGGCAAAACAATGAGCAGTTCTTC. Full variable domain (outside the CDR3, taken from reference TRBV2 and TRBJ2-1): EPEVTQTPSHQVTQMGQEVILRCVPISNHLYFYWYRQILGQKVEFLVSFYNNEISEKSEIFDDQFSVERPDGSNFTLKIRSTKLEDSAMYFCASSTQGQNNEQFFGPGTRLTVL.

This clonotype showed up just a few times. This chain joins TRBV6-4 and TRBJ2-2; possible D gene TRBD2, 5 bases. Germline V lookup: CDR1 MRHNA, CDR2 SNTAGT. The CDR3 sequence is 14 residues long. V was clipped by 5 bases and J by 7 bases, with 14 bases between them. The CDR3 region is CASSPTPGIGELFF. The CDR3 region has the DNA TGTGCCAGCAGTCCGACCCCGGGAATCGGGGAGCTGTTTTTT.

Worth noting for this clonotype: This clone may be a read error of a much larger clone one base away. The J gene is TRBJ2-1, the V gene TRBV6-6; the D call may be TRBD1 or TRBD2 (5 bases each). Germline CDR1 is MNHNY and CDR2 is SVGAGI (reference sequence). The CDR3 extends over 15 amino acids. The V gene lost 5 bases and the J gene lost 5 bases, with 16 bases spanning the gap. The CDR3: CASSLLEGFNNEQFF. CDR3 DNA sequence: TGTGCCAGCAGTCTCCTAGAGGGGTTTAACAATGAGCAGTTCTTC.

With respect to this clonotype: The junction departs from the called germline gene at one end, perhaps through a read error. V and J are TRBV19 and TRBJ1-1; no firm D call. Per the germline V gene, CDR1 is LNHDA and CDR2 is SQIVND (reference sequence). This CDR3 has 14 residues. CDR3 loop: CDSSYWQMNTEAFF. CDR3 DNA sequence: TGTGACAGTAGTTACTGGCAGATGAACACTGAAGCTTTCTTT.